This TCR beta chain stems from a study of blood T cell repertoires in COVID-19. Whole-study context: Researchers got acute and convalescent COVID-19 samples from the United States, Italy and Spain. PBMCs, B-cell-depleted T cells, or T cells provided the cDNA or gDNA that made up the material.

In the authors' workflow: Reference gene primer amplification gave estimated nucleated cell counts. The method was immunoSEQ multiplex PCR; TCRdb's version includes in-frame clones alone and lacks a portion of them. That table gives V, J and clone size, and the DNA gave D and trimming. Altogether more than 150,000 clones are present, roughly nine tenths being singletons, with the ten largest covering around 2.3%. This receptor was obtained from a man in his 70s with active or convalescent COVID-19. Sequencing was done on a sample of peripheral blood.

The CDR3 DNA sequence: TGTGCCAGCAGCATCCAAGAGAACTATGGCTACACCTTC. Encoded protein: CASSIQENYGYTF. V and J are TRBV6-6 and TRBJ1-2; D remains ambiguous. The CDR3 runs to 13 residues. From germline, CDR1 is MNHNY and CDR2 SVGAGI (reference sequence). The V end was cut by 6 bases, the J end by 2 bases, with 10 bases between.